This T cell receptor beta chain derives from a study of follicular helper T cells after annual influenza vaccination. Study information: Some donors were sampled over the 2013-2014, 2014-2015 and 2015-2016 vaccinations.

As to time point: 2014-2015 season, pre-vaccination. This CDR3 region has 13 residues. Between the trimmed V and J ends, which lost 5 bases and 3 bases, there was a span of 8 bases. The germline V gene has CDR1 SEHNR and CDR2 FQNEAQ (reference sequence). This table comes from immunoSEQ multiplex PCR, and its TCRdb copy is limited to in-frame clones, with some not included. This table has about 14,000 clones, roughly 86% appearing once. Sequences were derived from CXCR5- memory CD4+ T cells sorted from blood, sampled on the day of influenza vaccination. The chain has TRBV7-9 and TRBJ1-3; a weak D match, TRBD1 (6 bases). The clonotype originates from an adult who received the influenza vaccine. DNA for the CDR3: TGTGCCAGCAGCCGGACAGTTGGAAACACCATATATTTT. This translates into CASSRTVGNTIYF.